Presented here are 22 T cell receptor beta chains from one specimen sequenced in a study of beta chain features in type 1 diabetes. Of the isolated RNA, all was reverse transcribed, and so the sequenced material was expressed TCRB transcripts. Clones were sequenced by immunoSEQ multiplex PCR, and TCRdb holds only the in-frame ones, with some missing. The sample records approximately 300,000 clones, about 10% being singletons. Sequenced sample: naive CD4+ T cells from blood. All receptors derive from a woman aged 30 to 39 in good health.

In its sample, this clone was seen a few times. The CDR3 spells CASSGGPHQETQYF. In DNA form, the CDR3 reads TGTGCCAGCAGCGGAGGACCGCATCAGGAGACCCAGTACTTC. This chain uses TRBV5-8 with TRBJ2-5; TRBD2 is a possible D gene (5 bases). Trimming shortened V by 4 bases and J by 5 bases, and 15 bases separated the two germline ends. The germline V gene has CDR1 SGHTS and CDR2 YDEGEE. The CDR3 runs 14 residues. The full variable domain, in which reference TRBV5-8 and TRBJ2-5 provide the parts outside the CDR3, is EAGVTQSPTHLIKTRGQQATLRCSPISGHTSVYWYQQALGLGLQFLLWYDEGEERNRGNFPPRFSGRQFPNYSSELNVNALELEDSALYLCASSGGPHQETQYFGPGTRLLVL.

There are many counts of this clone. J is TRBJ2-1 and V is TRBV23-1, with a tentative D call TRBD1 (6 bases). TRBV23-1 is an open reading frame whose function is uncertain. This CDR3 region has 13 residues. The ends were cut back, 2 bases at V and 9 bases at J, with 11 bases in the middle. In DNA, the CDR3 is TGCGCCAGCAGTCAAAACAGGGCCGGTGAGCAGTTCTTC. It specifies CASSQNRAGEQFF.

The rearrangement links TRBV18 to TRBJ1-1; the match to TRBD1 covers 7 bases. Trimming cost V 3 bases and J 3 bases; bases outside gene matches: 10. The CDR3 spans 16 residues. In germline, CDR1 is KGHSH, CDR2 LQKENI. The CDR3 spells CASSPQQGRSHTEAFF. CDR3 sequence (DNA): TGTGCCAGCTCACCGCAACAGGGGCGAAGCCACACTGAAGCTTTCTTT.

This clone was seen more than once but under ten times. The chain carries TRBV10-3 and TRBJ1-5; D may be TRBD1 (6 bases). This CDR3 region has 13 residues. The germline gives CDR1 ENHRY, CDR2 SYGVKD. V lost 5 bases, J lost 3 bases, and 8 bases lay in between. This chain's CDR3 is CAISQGLNQPQHF. The DNA for the CDR3 is TGTGCCATCAGTCAGGGGCTCAATCAGCCCCAGCATTTT.

This clone appeared a few times. As DNA, the CDR3 is TGCGCCAGCACCCAGGGGGATGCCACAGATACGCAGTATTTT. It is translated as CASTQGDATDTQYF. The V gene is TRBV5-1, the J gene TRBJ2-3; 7 bases align to TRBD1. The J segment lost 2 bases and the V segment lost 6 bases, leaving 6 bases of the junction unmatched. The germline gives CDR1 SGHRS, CDR2 YFSETQ. This CDR3 spans 14 amino acids.

The chain uses TRBV7-2 and TRBJ2-7; 9 bases fit TRBD1. Germline V gene data show CDR1 as SGHTA and CDR2 as FQGNSA. The CDR3 is 14 amino acids. With V trimmed by 3 bases and J by 2 bases, 2 bases remained unmatched. Written as DNA, the CDR3 is TGTGCCAGCAGCTTTGGGGACAGGGCCTACGAGCAGTACTTC. Amino acid sequence: CASSFGDRAYEQYF.

The gene calls are TRBV4-1 and TRBJ2-1; TRBD2 matches at 10 bases. Germline CDR1 and CDR2: MGHRA and YSYEKL. This CDR3 spans 17 amino acids. Trimming at V came to 4 bases and at J to 0 bases, leaving 6 bases not matched to a gene. The CDR3 loop is CASSRLAGPSSYNEQFF. The CDR3 DNA reads TGCGCCAGCAGCCGACTAGCGGGCCCCAGCTCCTACAATGAGCAGTTCTTC.

This clone has more than one count but fewer than ten. The genes are TRBV5-4 and TRBJ1-5, with 9 bases identical to TRBD1. The CDR3 runs to 15 residues. Germline values: CDR1 SGHNT, CDR2 YYREEE (reference sequence). Germline trimming cut 5 bases from V and 1 base from J; bases unmatched to any gene: 4. The CDR3 loop reads CASSLQGASNQPQHF. CDR3 bases: TGTGCCAGCAGTTTACAGGGGGCGAGCAATCAGCCCCAGCATTTT.

This clone showed up just a few times. J is TRBJ1-2 and V is TRBV7-2; D remains ambiguous. This CDR3 has 14 amino acids. Trimming took 1 base from V and 6 from J, leaving 12 bases between them. Germline V gene data show CDR1 as SGHTA and CDR2 as FQGNSA. DNA of the CDR3: TGTGCCAGCAGCTTAGGCCTGAGAGGGCATGGCTACACCTTC. Its translation is CASSLGLRGHGYTF. Full variable domain (remainder filled in from reference TRBV7-2 and TRBJ1-2): GAGVSQSPSNKVTEKGKDVELRCDPISGHTALYWYRQSLGQGLEFLIYFQGNSAPDKSGLPSDRFSAERTGGSVSTLTIQRTQQEDSAVYLCASSLGLRGHGYTFGSGTRLTVV.

This clone was recorded a few times. This rearrangement joins TRBV4-3 to TRBJ1-2; D uncertain. This CDR3 contains 15 residues. The germline V gene encodes CDR1 LGHNA and CDR2 YSLEER. V lost 0 bases to trimming and J lost 0 bases, with 8 bases between them. CDR3 coding DNA: TGCGCCAGCAGCCAAGACCCAGATACTAACTATGGCTACACCTTC. Translating it yields CASSQDPDTNYGYTF.

V and J are TRBV18 and TRBJ1-2, with TRBD1 matching 7 bases. The V gene's germline CDR1 is KGHSH and CDR2 LQKENI. This CDR3 has 13 residues. V was pared by 5 bases and J by 3 bases, with 3 bases of the junction left unmatched. The CDR3 loop reads CASSSGTDYGYTF. In DNA form, the CDR3 reads TGTGCCAGCTCATCCGGGACAGACTATGGCTACACCTTC.

This clone has a handful of counts. This chain links TRBV25-1 with TRBJ2-7; 12 positions match TRBD2. CDR1 and CDR2 (germline): MGHDK, SYGVNS. The CDR3 is 15 amino acids. V trimming: 1 base; J trimming: 4 bases; junction bases outside the gene matches: 2. The CDR3 loop reads CASSELGTSGYEQYF. The CDR3 nucleotides read TGTGCCAGCAGTGAATTGGGGACTAGCGGGTACGAGCAGTACTTC.

In this sample, this clone turned up a few times. The rearrangement joins TRBV28 to TRBJ2-1; D gene unclear. From germline, CDR1 is MDHEN and CDR2 SYDVKM. This CDR3 comprises 15 residues. Trimming shortened V by 4 bases and J by 5 bases, and 15 bases separated the two germline ends. Here the CDR3 DNA reads TGTGCCAGCAGTTCAAGCCTATGGTCCGACAATGAGCAGTTCTTC. It codes for CASSSSLWSDNEQFF.

The chain uses TRBV27 and TRBJ2-5; 8 bases align to TRBD2. CDR1 and CDR2 from the germline V gene are MNHEY and SMNVEV (reference sequence). V dropped 3 bases and J dropped 1; count of bases not matched to a gene: 4. The CDR3 is 15 residues long. CDR3 sequence (DNA): TGTGCCAGCAGTTTGGGCGGGAGGATCCAAGAGACCCAGTACTTC. It translates to CASSLGGRIQETQYF.

Only a few counts were recorded for this clone. V is TRBV28 and J is TRBJ2-1; 15 bases agree with TRBD2. CDR1 MDHEN and CDR2 SYDVKM come from the germline V gene. The CDR3 is made up of 16 amino acids. J lost 14 bases, V lost 4 bases, and 12 bases had no gene match. The CDR3: CASSSPGLAGGEGKFF. CDR3 bases: TGTGCCAGCAGTTCCCCGGGACTAGCGGGAGGAGAGGGAAAGTTCTTC.

The V and J genes are TRBV7-2 and TRBJ2-1, with TRBD2 as a possible D gene (6 bases). This CDR3 is 13 amino acids long. Germline V lookup: CDR1 SGHTA, CDR2 FQGNSA. V gave up 5 bases and J gave up 7 bases, with 12 bases separating them. The CDR3 coding sequence is TGTGCCAGCAGCCCCCGGGGAGGTAATGAGCAGTTCTTC. It specifies CASSPRGGNEQFF. Full variable domain (missing parts from reference TRBV7-2 and TRBJ2-1): GAGVSQSPSNKVTEKGKDVELRCDPISGHTALYWYRQSLGQGLEFLIYFQGNSAPDKSGLPSDRFSAERTGGSVSTLTIQRTQQEDSAVYLCASSPRGGNEQFFGPGTRLTVL.

This clone was seen a few times. V gene TRBV11-1 combines with J gene TRBJ2-1; D is ambiguous. V shed 1 base and J shed 0 bases, with 7 bases lying between them. Germline assignment: CDR1 SGHAT and CDR2 FQDESV (reference sequence). This CDR3 has 15 amino acids. In DNA form, the CDR3 reads TGTGCCAGCAGCTTAGGCCCTATCTCCTACAATGAGCAGTTCTTC. Translated, it gives CASSLGPISYNEQFF.

The chain uses TRBV27 and TRBJ2-7; 7 bases are a match to TRBD2. J was trimmed by 2 bases and V by 8 bases; bases with no gene match: 6. The CDR3 sequence is 13 residues long. CDR1 MNHEY and CDR2 SMNVEV come from the germline V gene (reference sequence). The CDR3 loop reads CASSRELPYEQYF. DNA for the CDR3: TGTGCCAGCTCGCGGGAGTTGCCCTACGAGCAGTACTTC.

Only a few counts were recorded for this clone. The chain has TRBV5-1 and TRBJ2-1; 7 bases are shared with TRBD2. The CDR3 runs to 12 residues. V shed 4 bases and J 8 bases; nucleotides not matched to a gene: 3. In germline, CDR1 is SGHRS, CDR2 YFSETQ. The CDR3 sequence is CASSLSGDEQFF. CDR3 in DNA: TGCGCCAGCAGCCTGAGCGGGGATGAGCAGTTCTTC.

This clone occurred a few times. The rearrangement joins TRBV5-4 to TRBJ2-1; possibly TRBD1 for D (6 bases). The V and J ends lost 1 base and 6 bases respectively, with 14 bases between them. Germline V gives CDR1 SGHNT, CDR2 YYREEE (reference sequence). The CDR3 loop spans 15 amino acids. CDR3 residues: CASSLPGTRANEQFF. The CDR3 region has the DNA TGTGCCAGCAGCTTGCCCGGGACAAGAGCCAATGAGCAGTTCTTC.

This clone has more than one count but fewer than ten. This chain connects TRBV27 to TRBJ2-7, with 13 bases fitting TRBD2. This CDR3 is built from 15 residues. J was trimmed by 2 bases and V by 4 bases; bases with no gene match: 2. Germline assignment: CDR1 MNHEY and CDR2 SMNVEV (reference sequence). CDR3 protein: CASSYTSGRAYEQYF. DNA of the CDR3: TGTGCCAGCAGTTACACTAGCGGGAGGGCCTACGAGCAGTACTTC.

This clone has just a few counts. The chain recombines TRBV5-1 with TRBJ1-2; tentatively, D is TRBD1 (5 bases). In germline, CDR1 is SGHRS, CDR2 YFSETQ. CDR3 size: 14 residues. The V and J ends lost 0 bases and 6 bases respectively, with 12 bases between them. CDR3 DNA: TGCGCCAGCAGCTTGGGTACGGGGGTCGATGGCTACACCTTC. It translates to CASSLGTGVDGYTF.